This T cell receptor beta chain was recovered during a study of T cell responses to AZD1222 COVID-19 vaccine. Repertoires were generated with immunoSEQ multiplex PCR, while TCRdb's copy carries only in-frame clones and drops some. The sample contains about 150,000 clones, approximately 87% of which appear only once. The clonotype originates from an adult in good health. Specimen: peripheral blood, collected on day 0 of MenACWY control vaccination.

The CDR3 region has the DNA TGTGCCAGCAGTCGGGGGGTGGCCTATGGCTACACCTTC. As protein: CASSRGVAYGYTF. V and J are TRBV25-1 and TRBJ1-2, with D possibly being TRBD1 (5 bases). Trimming took 5 bases from V and 4 from J, leaving 11 bases between them. Germline values: CDR1 MGHDK, CDR2 SYGVNS. The CDR3 spans 13 residues.